The 10 T cell receptor beta chains presented below share a single source sample, sequenced in a study of neoadjuvant anti-PD-1 for oral cavity cancer. Some clones are missing from TCRdb's copy, which holds only in-frame ones; the method was immunoSEQ multiplex PCR. The table shows about 9,500 clones, with about 73% occurring only once. Time point reported: after neoadjuvant nivolumab, at surgical resection. Sequenced material: PBMCs, taken after nivolumab (anti-PD-1) treatment. Source of these receptors: a person aged 35 to 85 with oral cavity squamous cell carcinoma.

Sample share makes this clone medium-sized. The chain recombines TRBV7-8 with TRBJ2-7, with D tentatively TRBD2 (5 bases). This CDR3 spans 14 amino acids. The germline V gene encodes CDR1 SGHVS and CDR2 FQNEAQ. The ends were cut back, 5 bases at V and 4 bases at J, with 15 bases in the middle. CDR3 sequence reads: CASSRVALGYEQYF. The CDR3 region has the DNA TGTGCCAGCAGCCGCGTAGCGTTGGGATACGAGCAGTACTTC.

This clone was seen more than once but under ten times. The chain recombines TRBV4-1 with TRBJ2-7, with D unclear. Germline V lookup: CDR1 MGHRA, CDR2 YSYEKL. CDR3 length: 15 residues. The germline V and J ends were trimmed by 0 bases and 3 bases, with 12 bases remaining between them. DNA of the CDR3: TGCGCCAGCAGCCAAGATCCCGCTAGTAGCTACGAGCAGTACTTC. It is translated as CASSQDPASSYEQYF.

The rearrangement uses TRBV6-5 and TRBJ2-1; no firm D call. From germline, CDR1 is MNHEY and CDR2 SVGAGI. With 4 bases removed from V and 0 bases from J, the gap between germline ends came to 7 bases. The CDR3 contains 14 residues. The CDR3 sequence: CASSSVSSYNEQFF. The CDR3 region has the DNA TGTGCCAGCAGTTCCGTGAGCTCCTACAATGAGCAGTTCTTC.

This clone was detected only once. The CDR3 DNA reads TGCGCCAGCAGCTTGGCCACGGGGGACGAGCAGTACTTC. Its translation is CASSLATGDEQYF. The genes are TRBV5-1 and TRBJ2-7; the D gene is possibly TRBD2 (6 bases). Germline V gives CDR1 SGHRS, CDR2 YFSETQ. CDR3 size: 13 residues. The germline V and J ends were trimmed by 0 bases and 5 bases, with 9 bases remaining between them. Drawing the rest from reference TRBV5-1 and TRBJ2-7, the complete variable domain is KAGVTQTPRYLIKTRGQQVTLSCSPISGHRSVSWYQQTPGQGLQFLFEYFSETQRNKGNFPGRFSGRQFSNSRSEMNVSTLELGDSALYLCASSLATGDEQYFGPGTRLTVT.

The chain uses TRBV27 and TRBJ1-5; 11 bases line up with TRBD1. The J segment lost 9 bases and the V segment lost 3 bases, leaving 10 bases of the junction unmatched. This CDR3 contains 16 residues. Germline lookup yields CDR1 MNHEY and CDR2 SMNVEV (reference sequence). The CDR3: CASSFRTGGTLGPQHF. In DNA, the CDR3 is TGTGCCAGCAGTTTCCGGACAGGGGGCACCCTAGGGCCCCAGCATTTT.

In this sample, this clone turned up a few times. The V call is TRBV4-1, the J call TRBJ1-2; 11 bases are a match to TRBD1. The V and J ends lost 0 bases and 3 bases, in that order; junction bases with no gene match: 12. The CDR3 loop spans 19 amino acids. Germline values: CDR1 MGHRA, CDR2 YSYEKL. The CDR3 DNA sequence: TGCGCCAGCAGCCAAGATGCTGGACAGGGGGCCCAGGTGGACTATGGCTACACCTTC. This translates into CASSQDAGQGAQVDYGYTF.

This clone was detected only a few times. The J gene is TRBJ1-1, the V gene TRBV2, with 9 positions matching TRBD1. Losses at the gene ends were 3 bases for V and 5 bases for J; bases not matched to a gene: 7. This CDR3 is 15 amino acids long. CDR1 is SNHLY, CDR2 FYNNEI, per germline. CDR3 sequence: CASSDGDRGYTEAFF. DNA of the CDR3: TGTGCCAGCAGTGATGGTGACAGGGGGTATACTGAAGCTTTCTTT.

V usage is TRBV27 and J usage is TRBJ2-2; tentatively, D is TRBD2 (6 bases). V dropped 2 bases and J dropped 4 bases, with 17 bases sitting between them. Germline V gene lookup returns CDR1 MNHEY and CDR2 SMNVEV (reference sequence). CDR3 length equals 17 residues. The CDR3 reads CASSLTAGRGPTGELFF. DNA for the CDR3: TGTGCCAGCAGTTTAACGGCGGGACGGGGCCCCACCGGGGAGCTGTTTTTT.

This chain uses TRBV19 with TRBJ2-7, with D hard to call. Trimming left V 5 bases short and J 7 bases short, with 12 bases between. The CDR3 spans 12 residues. Germline CDR1 is LNHDA and CDR2 is SQIVND (reference sequence). CDR3 bases: TGTGCCAGTAGTTCCAGACACGGTGAGCAGTACTTC. Protein product: CASSSRHGEQYF.

The chain combines TRBV7-9 with TRBJ1-6; 8 nucleotides line up with TRBD1. Germline V gene data show CDR1 as SEHNR and CDR2 as FQNEAQ (reference sequence). This CDR3 is built from 14 residues. The trim removed 5 bases at V and 6 bases at J, leaving 3 bases unmatched. In DNA form, the CDR3 reads TGTGCCAGCAGCCGGGACAGGATTAATTCACCCCTCCACTTT. This gives the protein CASSRDRINSPLHF.